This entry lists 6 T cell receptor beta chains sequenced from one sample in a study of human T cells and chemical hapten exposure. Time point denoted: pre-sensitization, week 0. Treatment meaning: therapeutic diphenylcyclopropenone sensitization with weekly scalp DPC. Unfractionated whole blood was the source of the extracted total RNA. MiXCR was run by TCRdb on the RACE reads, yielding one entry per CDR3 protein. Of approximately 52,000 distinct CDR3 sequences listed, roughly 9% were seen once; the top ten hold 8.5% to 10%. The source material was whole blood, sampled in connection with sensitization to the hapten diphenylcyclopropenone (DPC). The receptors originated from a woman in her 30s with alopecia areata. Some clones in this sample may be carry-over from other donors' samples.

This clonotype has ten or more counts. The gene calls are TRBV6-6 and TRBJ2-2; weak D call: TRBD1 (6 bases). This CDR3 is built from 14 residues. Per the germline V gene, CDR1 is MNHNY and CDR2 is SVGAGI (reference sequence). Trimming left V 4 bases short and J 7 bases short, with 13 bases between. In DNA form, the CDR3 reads TGTGCCAGCAGTTTGAGCGTAGGGGGCGGGGAGCTGTTTTTT. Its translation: CASSLSVGGGELFF.

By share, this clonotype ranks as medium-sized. The CDR3: CASSRGQGNTDTQYF. In nucleotides, the CDR3 is TGTGCCAGCTCACGAGGACAGGGTAACACAGATACGCAGTATTTT. This chain joins TRBV18 and TRBJ2-3, with TRBD1 matching over 8 bases. The CDR3 covers 15 residues. The germline gives CDR1 KGHSH, CDR2 LQKENI. V dropped 4 bases and J dropped 2; count of bases not matched to a gene: 5.

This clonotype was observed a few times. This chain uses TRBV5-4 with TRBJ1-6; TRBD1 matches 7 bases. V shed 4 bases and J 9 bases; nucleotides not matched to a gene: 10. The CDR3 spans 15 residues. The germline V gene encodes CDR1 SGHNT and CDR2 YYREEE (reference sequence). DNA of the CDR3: TGTGCCAGCAGCCAGGAAACAGGGGTTGCTTCACCCCTCCACTTT. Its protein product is CASSQETGVASPLHF. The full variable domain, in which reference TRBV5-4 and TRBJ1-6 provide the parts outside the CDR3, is ETGVTQSPTHLIKTRGQQVTLRCSSQSGHNTVSWYQQALGQGPQFIFQYYREEENGRGNFPPRFSGLQFPNYSSELNVNALELDDSALYLCASSQETGVASPLHFGNGTRLTVT.

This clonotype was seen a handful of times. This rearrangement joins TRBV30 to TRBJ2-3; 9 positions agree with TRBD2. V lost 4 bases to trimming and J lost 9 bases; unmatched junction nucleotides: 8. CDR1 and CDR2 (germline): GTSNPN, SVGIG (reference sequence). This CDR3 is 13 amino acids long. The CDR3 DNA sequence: TGTGCCTGGAAGGCTAGCGGGGTGGAGACGCAGTATTTT. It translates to CAWKASGVETQYF.

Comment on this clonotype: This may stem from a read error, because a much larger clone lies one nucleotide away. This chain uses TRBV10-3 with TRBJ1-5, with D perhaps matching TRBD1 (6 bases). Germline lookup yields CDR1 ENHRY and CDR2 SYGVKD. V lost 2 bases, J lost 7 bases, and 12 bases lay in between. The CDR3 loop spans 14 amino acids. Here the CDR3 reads CAISETGCRQPQHF. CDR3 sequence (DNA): TGTGCCATCAGTGAGACAGGGTGTCGACAGCCCCAGCATTTT.

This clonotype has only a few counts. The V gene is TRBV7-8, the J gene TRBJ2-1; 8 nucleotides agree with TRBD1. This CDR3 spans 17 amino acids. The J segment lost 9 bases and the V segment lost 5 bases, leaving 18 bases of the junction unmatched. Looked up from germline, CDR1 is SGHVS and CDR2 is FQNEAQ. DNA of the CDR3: TGTGCCAGCAGCGCTTATGAGGAGACAGGGGACGGATCTGAGCAGTTCTTC. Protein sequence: CASSAYEETGDGSEQFF.